A single sample is the source of the 7 T cell receptor beta chains below, sequenced in a study of blood T cell repertoires in COVID-19. This table comes from immunoSEQ multiplex PCR, and its TCRdb copy is limited to in-frame clones, with some not included. The sample lists roughly 300,000 clones, about 85% occurring once. The specimen was PBMCs or T cells enriched from blood (not recorded which). Source of these receptors: a woman under 40 who had recovered from COVID-19.

The chain carries TRBV25-1 and TRBJ2-3; TRBD2 matches at 8 bases. J was trimmed by 2 bases and V by 6 bases; bases with no gene match: 10. Germline V gene data show CDR1 as MGHDK and CDR2 as SYGVNS. There are 16 residues in the CDR3. The CDR3 DNA is TGTGCCAGCAGCCCTGGGGTAGCGGGGTACACAGATACGCAGTATTTT. Translation: CASSPGVAGYTDTQYF.

CDR3 protein: CASSQRPAGGKNTGELFF. The CDR3 bases are TGTGCCAGCAGCCAGCGGCCAGCGGGGGGGAAAAACACCGGGGAGCTGTTTTTT. The V gene is TRBV3-1 (or the pseudogene TRBV3-2), the J gene TRBJ2-2; TRBD2 agrees at 10 bases. Germline lookup yields CDR1 LGHDT and CDR2 YNNKEL (reference sequence). Unmatched junction bases numbered 9, after V lost 3 bases and J lost 2 bases. This CDR3 spans 18 amino acids.

The genes are TRBV7-6 and TRBJ1-3, with D tentatively TRBD1 (6 bases). This CDR3 has 16 amino acids. Germline CDR1 reads SGHVS; CDR2 reads FNYEAQ. V lost 0 bases and J lost 0, with 9 bases in between. The CDR3 spells CASSLAGAISGNTIYF. The CDR3 coding sequence is TGTGCCAGCAGCTTAGCGGGGGCCATCTCTGGAAACACCATATATTTT.

The J gene is TRBJ2-2, the V gene TRBV27, with D unclear. This CDR3 region has 13 residues. The V end was cut by 2 bases, the J end by 4 bases, with 5 bases between. From germline, CDR1 is MNHEY and CDR2 SMNVEV (reference sequence). The CDR3 DNA is TGTGCCAGCAGTTTAGCTATCACCGGGGAGCTGTTTTTT. Protein product: CASSLAITGELFF.

The chain carries TRBV25-1 and TRBJ2-3; TRBD1 matches 10 bases. This CDR3 comprises 14 residues. With V trimmed by 2 bases and J by 6 bases, 2 bases remained unmatched. Germline V gives CDR1 MGHDK, CDR2 SYGVNS. The DNA for the CDR3 is TGTGCCAGCAGTGAACCGGGACAGGGGGATACGCAGTATTTT. Translated, it gives CASSEPGQGDTQYF.

The chain has TRBV6-5 and TRBJ1-3; weak D call: TRBD1 (6 bases). CDR1 is MNHEY and CDR2 is SVGAGI in the germline V gene. Trimming shortened V by 10 bases and J by 6 bases, and 16 bases separated the two germline ends. The CDR3 length is 13 residues. The CDR3 bases are TGTGCCACCTCCGATGGGGGCGAAAACACCATATATTTT. Translation: CATSDGGENTIYF.

This clone was detected only a few times. V is TRBV9 and J is TRBJ1-6, with unresolved D. CDR3 length: 15 residues. With 7 bases removed from V and 7 bases from J, the gap between germline ends came to 18 bases. Germline V gene data show CDR1 as SGDLS and CDR2 as YYNGEE. CDR3 sequence reads: CASASAGRGNSPLHF. The CDR3 region has the DNA TGTGCCAGCGCCTCGGCGGGAAGAGGGAATTCACCCCTCCACTTT.